A single sample is the source of the 23 T cell receptor beta chains below, sequenced in a study of cytomegalovirus exposure and HLA in healthy donors. The PCR employed 60 Vbeta primers together with 13 Jbeta primers. Sequenced by immunoSEQ multiplex PCR; TCRdb stores in-frame clones only, minus some. Of about 120,000 clones listed, less than 80% were seen once; the top ten hold less than 4%. The sample was PBMCs. The receptor source for this set is a man in his forties in good health and CMV-seropositive.

CDR3 coding DNA: TGTGCCAGCATTGTAGCGGGGAGCTCCTACAATGAGCAGTTCTTC. As protein: CASIVAGSSYNEQFF. The V gene is TRBV6-1, the J gene TRBJ2-1, with TRBD2 matching over 8 bases. From germline, CDR1 is MNHNS and CDR2 SASEGT. Losses at the gene ends were 7 bases for V and 0 bases for J; bases not matched to a gene: 5. The CDR3 has 15 amino acids.

The V gene is TRBV27, the J gene TRBJ2-2; 8 nucleotides match TRBD1. The J segment lost 0 bases and the V segment lost 1 base, leaving 7 bases of the junction unmatched. This CDR3 spans 18 amino acids. From germline, CDR1 is MNHEY and CDR2 SMNVEV (reference sequence). The CDR3 DNA follows: TGTGCCAGCAGTTTATATAGGGCAGGGGGCGCGAACACCGGGGAGCTGTTTTTT. Its translation is CASSLYRAGGANTGELFF.

The chain is built from TRBV6-5 and TRBJ1-4; 7 bases fit TRBD1. Germline V lookup: CDR1 MNHEY, CDR2 SVGAGI. The CDR3 contains 12 residues. Losses at the gene ends were 6 bases for V and 7 bases for J; bases not matched to a gene: 2. The CDR3 loop reads CASRDRVEKLFF. In DNA, the CDR3 is TGTGCCAGCAGAGACAGGGTTGAAAAACTGTTTTTT.

This chain joins TRBV7-3 and TRBJ2-1; 9 bases are a match to TRBD2. The J segment lost 7 bases and the V segment lost 5 bases, leaving 9 bases of the junction unmatched. The CDR3 is 15 amino acids. Germline V lookup: CDR1 SGHTA, CDR2 FQGTGA. The CDR3 nucleotides are TGTGCCAGCAGCCCTTCCACTAGCGGGTGGAATGAGCAGTTCTTC. Its translation is CASSPSTSGWNEQFF.

The chain uses TRBV5-6 and TRBJ2-3, with 11 bases aligning to TRBD1. Germline-derived CDR1 and CDR2 are SGHDT and YYEEEE. This CDR3 has 16 residues. The V gene end was trimmed by 0 bases and the J gene end by 2 bases; junction bases not matched to a gene: 2. CDR3 residues: CASSLEGQGVTDTQYF. CDR3 bases: TGTGCCAGCAGCTTGGAGGGACAGGGGGTCACAGATACGCAGTATTTT.

The chain uses TRBV21-1 and TRBJ1-1. TRBV21-1 is a documented pseudogene. The CDR3 consists of 15 residues. CDR3 in amino acids: CASSKVVYRFTEAFF. The CDR3 nucleotides read TGTGCCAGCAGCAAAGTAGTGTATCGGTTCACTGAAGCTTTCTTT.

Turning to this clone: This same CDR3 is encoded by further DNA sequences in the sample. The chain couples TRBV11-2 to TRBJ2-7; 7 bases match TRBD1. The germline CDR1 and CDR2 sequences are SGHAT and FQNNGV. V lost 5 bases to trimming and J lost 2 bases; unmatched junction nucleotides: 6. The CDR3 is 14 residues long. The DNA for the CDR3 is TGTGCCAGCAGCCCGAGACAGGGTGCCTACGAGCAGTACTTC. It encodes CASSPRQGAYEQYF.

This rearrangement joins TRBV25-1 to TRBJ2-1, with D maybe TRBD2 (7 bases). Trimming shortened V by 6 bases and J by 7 bases, and 16 bases separated the two germline ends. Germline V gene sequence: CDR1 MGHDK, CDR2 SYGVNS. The CDR3 is 14 amino acids. The CDR3 DNA follows: TGTGCCAGCAGAACGGGGGGCAGCTCGAATGAGCAGTTCTTC. Translated: CASRTGGSSNEQFF.

This clone came up a few times. J is TRBJ2-3 and V is TRBV6-1; D perhaps matches TRBD2 (5 bases). This CDR3 is 15 amino acids long. The germline V and J ends were trimmed by 3 bases and 2 bases, with 12 bases remaining between them. Germline V gene data show CDR1 as MNHNS and CDR2 as SASEGT. The CDR3 here is CASSEVTRYTDTQYF. In DNA, the CDR3 is TGTGCCAGCAGTGAGGTCACTAGGTACACAGATACGCAGTATTTT.

Turning to this clone: A junction boundary mismatches the germline segment, possibly from a read error. The chain employs TRBV30 and TRBJ2-1; TRBD2 agrees at 9 bases. CDR1 and CDR2 from the germline V gene are GTSNPN and SVGIG (reference sequence). This CDR3 comprises 17 residues. The CDR3 protein is CAWSRDTTSGSYNEQLF. Written as DNA, the CDR3 is TGTGCCTGGAGTCGGGACACCACTAGCGGGTCCTACAATGAGCAGCTCTTC.

J is TRBJ2-1 and V is TRBV7-8; D not resolved. Germline V lookup: CDR1 SGHVS, CDR2 FQNEAQ. V was cut by 3 bases and J by 4 bases, with 13 bases left in between. The CDR3 runs 15 residues. CDR3 bases: TGTGCCAGCAGCTTCCTATCTGTCACTTACAATGAGCAGTTCTTC. As protein: CASSFLSVTYNEQFF.

J is TRBJ2-2 and V is TRBV7-9; the D is unclear. The germline V gene encodes CDR1 SEHNR and CDR2 FQNEAQ (reference sequence). Trimming shortened V by 4 bases and J by 0 bases, and 6 bases separated the two germline ends. The CDR3 is 14 amino acids. The CDR3 DNA reads as TGTGCCAGCAGCTCGACATCGAACACCGGGGAGCTGTTTTTT. Amino acid sequence: CASSSTSNTGELFF.

This rearrangement joins TRBV12-5 to TRBJ2-7; the match to TRBD1 covers 10 bases. Losses at the gene ends were 5 bases for V and 4 bases for J; bases not matched to a gene: 5. The CDR3 sequence is 14 residues long. Germline V gene lookup returns CDR1 LGHNT and CDR2 FRNRAP. The CDR3: CASGVGTGAYEQYF. The CDR3 nucleotides are TGTGCTAGTGGTGTCGGGACAGGGGCTTACGAGCAGTACTTC.

In its sample, this clone was seen once. V gene TRBV7-9 combines with J gene TRBJ2-7, with D tentatively TRBD2 (6 bases). V lost 7 bases to trimming and J lost 3 bases, with 10 bases between them. Germline V gene data show CDR1 as SEHNR and CDR2 as FQNEAQ (reference sequence). The CDR3 spans 12 residues. In nucleotides, the CDR3 is TGTGCCAGCACGAGGACTATCTACGAGCAGTACTTC. It yields the protein CASTRTIYEQYF.

V usage is TRBV6-5 and J usage is TRBJ1-1; TRBD1 matches at 7 bases. The CDR3 is 13 residues long. V shed 10 bases and J 7 bases; nucleotides not matched to a gene: 12. Germline V gene data show CDR1 as MNHEY and CDR2 as SVGAGI. The CDR3 reads CATITGDIGEAFF. The CDR3 DNA sequence: TGTGCCACCATTACAGGGGACATTGGTGAAGCTTTCTTT.

This clone appeared a single time. V is TRBV29-1 and J is TRBJ1-2; 7 bases line up with TRBD1. Germline trimming cut 0 bases from V and 4 bases from J; bases unmatched to any gene: 2. The CDR3 sequence is 13 residues long. Germline V gene data show CDR1 as SQVTM and CDR2 as ANQGSEA. The CDR3: CSVEDTGVYGYTF. DNA for the CDR3: TGCAGCGTTGAAGATACAGGGGTCTATGGCTACACCTTC. Supplemented by reference TRBV29-1 and TRBJ1-2, the full variable domain reads SAVISQKPSRDICQRGTSLTIQCQVDSQVTMMFWYRQQPGQSLTLIATANQGSEATYESGFVIDKFPISRPNLTFSTLTVSNMSPEDSSIYLCSVEDTGVYGYTFGSGTRLTVV.

This clone was recorded a few times. The chain recombines TRBV30 with TRBJ2-6; D gene ambiguous. The CDR3 sequence is 15 residues long. Germline CDR1 is GTSNPN and CDR2 is SVGIG (reference sequence). The V end was cut by 2 bases, the J end by 0 bases, with 8 bases between. The CDR3 loop reads CAWSLKSSGANVLTF. CDR3 in DNA: TGTGCCTGGAGTCTAAAAAGCTCTGGGGCCAACGTCCTGACTTTC.

This clone turned up a few times. The chain couples TRBV6-5 to TRBJ1-2; TRBD1 is a possible D gene (5 bases). V was clipped by 6 bases and J by 5 bases, with 16 bases between them. Germline V gene sequence: CDR1 MNHEY, CDR2 SVGAGI. This CDR3 contains 14 residues. Here the CDR3 DNA reads TGTGCCAGCAGAGCTGCCAGGGCCCCTTATGGCTACACCTTC. Amino acid sequence: CASRAARAPYGYTF.

The rearrangement links TRBV18 to TRBJ2-7; 7 bases align to TRBD1. This CDR3 has 14 amino acids. J lost 4 bases, V lost 1 base, and 4 bases had no gene match. Germline loops: CDR1 KGHSH, CDR2 LQKENI. CDR3 protein: CASSPRGGSYEQYF. CDR3 nucleotides: TGTGCCAGCTCACCACGAGGGGGCAGTTACGAGCAGTACTTC.

The V gene is TRBV5-6, the J gene TRBJ2-4; 7 bases fit TRBD1. Germline trimming cut 3 bases from V and 9 bases from J; bases unmatched to any gene: 9. The length of the CDR3 is 14 residues. The germline V gene has CDR1 SGHDT and CDR2 YYEEEE. Here the CDR3 reads CASSSTGDDSIQYF. Written as DNA, the CDR3 is TGTGCCAGCAGCTCCACAGGGGACGATAGCATTCAGTACTTC. Together with reference TRBV5-6 and TRBJ2-4, the CDR3 gives the full variable domain: DAGVTQSPTHLIKTRGQQVTLRCSPKSGHDTVSWYQQALGQGPQFIFQYYEEEERQRGNFPDRFSGHQFPNYSSELNVNALLLGDSALYLCASSSTGDDSIQYFGAGTRLSVL.

This chain uses TRBV5-4 with TRBJ2-1; 9 bases are shared with TRBD2. With V trimmed by 4 bases and J by 4 bases, 6 bases remained unmatched. Germline CDR1 reads SGHNT; CDR2 reads YYREEE (reference sequence). This CDR3 region has 15 residues. The CDR3 here is CASSTSSGDYNEQFF. CDR3 in DNA: TGTGCCAGCAGCACTTCTAGCGGGGATTACAATGAGCAGTTCTTC.

The chain combines TRBV11-2 with TRBJ2-3; 9 nucleotides agree with TRBD1. The CDR3 is 15 residues long. Losses at the gene ends were 5 bases for V and 2 bases for J; bases not matched to a gene: 5. Germline V CDR1 and CDR2: SGHAT, FQNNGV. Here the CDR3 DNA reads TGTGCCAGCAGCCCGGGGGACAGGGACACAGATACGCAGTATTTT. Its protein product is CASSPGDRDTDTQYF.

The rearrangement joins TRBV6-5 to TRBJ1-2; D is perhaps TRBD1 (5 bases). Germline lookup yields CDR1 MNHEY and CDR2 SVGAGI. Trimming pared 0 bases from V and 6 bases from J, leaving 17 bases between. This CDR3 region has 16 residues. CDR3 amino acids: CASSYSDSAANHGYTF. In DNA form, the CDR3 reads TGTGCCAGCAGTTACTCCGACAGCGCAGCTAATCATGGCTACACCTTC.